The 27 T cell receptor beta chains presented below share a single source sample, sequenced in a study of shared clonotypes between healthy human individuals. Clones were read by immunoSEQ multiplex PCR, and TCRdb kept only the in-frame ones, dropping some. The table shows over a million clones, with about 75% occurring only once. The sequencing sample was made of memory CD4+ T cells sorted from blood. The sample's subset: CD45RA-negative fraction. The receptor set was obtained from a man between 18 and 29 years old in good health.

This clone was picked up many times. The rearrangement links TRBV15 to TRBJ2-3; D might be TRBD1 (6 bases). CDR3 length equals 15 residues. The germline V and J ends were trimmed by 5 bases and 0 bases, with 12 bases remaining between them. Per the germline V gene, CDR1 is LNHNV and CDR2 is YYDKDF (reference sequence). CDR3 protein: CATSVSGQSTDTQYF. The CDR3 DNA reads TGTGCCACCAGCGTGTCGGGACAAAGCACAGATACGCAGTATTTT.

This clone was seen a handful of times. The chain combines TRBV10-3 with TRBJ2-5; weak D call: TRBD2 (6 bases). This CDR3 has 15 amino acids. Germline V CDR1 and CDR2: ENHRY, SYGVKD. V lost 0 bases and J 5 bases, leaving 13 bases between the germline ends. The CDR3 sequence is CAISESGLLVETQYF. CDR3 coding DNA: TGTGCCATCAGTGAGTCGGGACTCCTCGTGGAGACCCAGTACTTC.

V usage is TRBV27 and J usage is TRBJ2-1; 16 bases line up with TRBD2. The germline gives CDR1 MNHEY, CDR2 SMNVEV (reference sequence). CDR3 length: 17 residues. The junction had 6 bases not matched to a gene; V was cut back by 4 bases and J by 6 bases. The CDR3 loop reads CASSSGLAGGVGNEQFF. CDR3 in DNA: TGTGCCAGCAGTTCGGGACTAGCGGGAGGGGTGGGCAATGAGCAGTTCTTC.

V is TRBV10-3 and J is TRBJ2-7; D might be TRBD2 (6 bases). Between the trimmed V and J ends, which lost 8 bases and 5 bases, there was a span of 16 bases. The CDR3 is 13 residues long. Germline CDR1 and CDR2: ENHRY and SYGVKD. In DNA, the CDR3 is TGTGCCATCCGCCCGGGGGAGGTGGACGAGCAGTACTTC. The encoded protein is CAIRPGEVDEQYF.

The sample holds a few counts of this clone. The CDR3 here is CASTARSNTGELFF. The DNA for the CDR3 is TGTGCCAGCACCGCCCGGTCAAACACCGGGGAGCTGTTTTTT. The rearrangement links TRBV6-1 to TRBJ2-2; no reliable D call. Per germline, CDR1 MNHNS and CDR2 SASEGT. Trimming shortened V by 7 bases and J by 2 bases, and 11 bases separated the two germline ends. The CDR3 is 14 amino acids.

This chain uses TRBV30 with TRBJ1-1; 9 bases match TRBD1. This CDR3 comprises 14 residues. Germline V gene lookup returns CDR1 GTSNPN and CDR2 SVGIG (reference sequence). V was clipped by 3 bases and J by 11 bases; unmatched bases: 13. CDR3 sequence reads: CAWRGTGSHPGAFF. The CDR3 DNA follows: TGTGCCTGGAGGGGGACAGGGTCCCATCCTGGGGCTTTCTTT.

The chain links TRBV18 to TRBJ2-2; 7 nucleotides line up with TRBD1. V was pared by 1 base and J by 0 bases, with 8 bases of the junction left unmatched. CDR3 length: 18 residues. The germline V gene encodes CDR1 KGHSH and CDR2 LQKENI. CDR3 residues: CASSPRSLGTANTGELFF. The CDR3 bases are TGTGCCAGCTCACCACGGAGTTTAGGGACAGCGAACACCGGGGAGCTGTTTTTT. The whole variable domain, filled in from reference TRBV18 and TRBJ2-2, reads NAGVMQNPRHLVRRRGQEARLRCSPMKGHSHVYWYRQLPEEGLKFMVYLQKENIIDESGMPKERFSAEFPKEGPSILRIQQVVRGDSAAYFCASSPRSLGTANTGELFFGEGSRLTVL.

Remarks on this clone: The same CDR3 also results from other DNA sequences found in this sample. The genes are TRBV7-2 and TRBJ2-3; the D is unclear. The V and J ends lost 1 base and 2 bases respectively, with 7 bases between them. Per germline, CDR1 SGHTA and CDR2 FQGNSA. This CDR3 has 14 amino acids. CDR3 sequence (DNA): TGTGCCAGCAGCTTAGGCCCATTCACAGATACGCAGTATTTT. This gives the protein CASSLGPFTDTQYF.

The DNA of the CDR3 is TGTGCCAGCAGTTTATCAACGGGATTTGGTTCACCCCTCCACTTT. It is translated as CASSLSTGFGSPLHF. This sequence joins TRBV27 and TRBJ1-6; the D is unclear. V dropped 0 bases and J dropped 9 bases, with 12 bases sitting between them. The CDR3 length is 15 residues. Germline CDR1 is MNHEY and CDR2 is SMNVEV (reference sequence).

This clone was detected a few times. V is TRBV10-1 and J is TRBJ2-1; 9 bases fit TRBD2. V was pared by 5 bases and J by 7 bases, with 6 bases of the junction left unmatched. CDR3 length: 14 amino acids. Looked up from germline, CDR1 is WNHNN and CDR2 is SYGVQD (reference sequence). CDR3 residues: CASSRAGGPNEQFF. DNA for the CDR3: TGCGCCAGCAGTCGGGCGGGAGGGCCGAATGAGCAGTTCTTC.

This clone has only one observation. V and J are TRBV27 and TRBJ2-7; 9 positions agree with TRBD2. This CDR3 has 14 residues. In germline, CDR1 is MNHEY, CDR2 SMNVEV (reference sequence). V was pared by 6 bases and J by 7 bases, with 10 bases of the junction left unmatched. The CDR3 reads CASRLRGGRWEQYF. CDR3 nucleotides: TGTGCCAGCAGGTTGCGGGGGGGCCGGTGGGAGCAGTACTTC.

The chain couples TRBV4-1 to TRBJ1-3; TRBD1 matches at 7 bases. The CDR3 has 15 residues. CDR1 is MGHRA and CDR2 is YSYEKL in the germline V gene. Unmatched junction bases numbered 11, after V lost 5 bases and J lost 7 bases. In DNA form, the CDR3 reads TGCGCCAGCAGCTCGCCCGAGCGAGGGGGCAACACCATATATTTT. Protein product: CASSSPERGGNTIYF.

Ten or more counts support this clone. This chain links TRBV9 with TRBJ2-2; 11 positions match TRBD2. The CDR3 spans 16 residues. Losses at the gene ends were 4 bases for V and 0 bases for J; bases not matched to a gene: 2. Germline loops: CDR1 SGDLS, CDR2 YYNGEE. The CDR3 spells CASSPGLAANTGELFF. The CDR3, as DNA: TGTGCCAGCAGCCCGGGACTAGCGGCGAACACCGGGGAGCTGTTTTTT. Full variable domain (remainder filled in from reference TRBV9 and TRBJ2-2): DSGVTQTPKHLITATGQRVTLRCSPRSGDLSVYWYQQSLDQGLQFLIQYYNGEERAKGNILERFSAQQFPDLHSELNLSSLELGDSALYFCASSPGLAANTGELFFGEGSRLTVL.

Of note for this clone: Additional DNA sequences in this sample encode the identical CDR3. This chain uses TRBV10-3 with TRBJ2-2; D not resolved. The CDR3 extends over 14 amino acids. The germline V gene has CDR1 ENHRY and CDR2 SYGVKD. V shed 3 bases and J shed 1 base, with 6 bases lying between them. CDR3 in amino acids: CAISDGLNTGELFF. The CDR3, as DNA: TGTGCCATCAGTGACGGCTTGAACACCGGGGAGCTGTTTTTT.

This clone was counted only a few times. Within the sample, other DNA sequences also encode this same CDR3. The chain carries TRBV7-9 and TRBJ2-3, with a possible D match to TRBD2 (5 bases). The CDR3 covers 16 residues. Germline V lookup: CDR1 SEHNR, CDR2 FQNEAQ (reference sequence). V was shortened by 1 base and J by 2 bases, with 13 bases between the two germline ends. For the CDR3, the DNA is TGTGCCAGCAGCTTAGGGTCGGGATCGAACACAGATACGCAGTATTTT. It is translated as CASSLGSGSNTDTQYF.

The chain combines TRBV5-1 with TRBJ1-4; 10 nucleotides agree with TRBD1. V shed 5 bases, J shed 7 bases, and the junction held 11 bases outside the gene matches. The CDR3 runs 16 residues. Germline CDR1 SGHRS, CDR2 YFSETQ. CDR3 protein: CASRTGGAGYSEKLFF. For the CDR3, the DNA is TGCGCCAGCAGGACAGGGGGCGCGGGGTACAGTGAAAAACTGTTTTTT.

The chain employs TRBV14 and TRBJ2-1, with 8 nucleotides matching TRBD1. The CDR3 runs to 16 residues. With 0 bases clipped from V and 4 bases from J, the junction kept 5 bases outside the gene matches. From germline, CDR1 is SGHDN and CDR2 FVKESK. The CDR3 coding sequence is TGTGCCAGCAGCCAAGATCAGGGGGCTCTATACAATGAGCAGTTCTTC. Translating it yields CASSQDQGALYNEQFF.

On this clone itself: Other DNA sequences within the sample encode an identical CDR3. The rearrangement joins TRBV6-5 to TRBJ2-2, with D perhaps matching TRBD1 (6 bases). The V gene lost 4 bases and the J gene lost 1 base, with 10 bases spanning the gap. Germline V CDR1 and CDR2: MNHEY, SVGAGI. The CDR3 is 15 residues long. The CDR3 protein is CASSWGQGNTGELFF. The CDR3 coding sequence is TGTGCCAGCAGTTGGGGGCAGGGGAACACCGGGGAGCTGTTTTTT.

The V and J genes are TRBV27 and TRBJ2-7; D perhaps matches TRBD1 (5 bases). The V and J ends lost 0 bases and 2 bases respectively, with 11 bases between them. Germline loops: CDR1 MNHEY, CDR2 SMNVEV (reference sequence). The CDR3 length is 15 residues. The CDR3 DNA reads TGTGCCAGCAGTTTATCGATTGGGGCCCCCTACGAGCAGTACTTC. It codes for CASSLSIGAPYEQYF.

The chain carries TRBV2 and TRBJ2-2, with D unclear. CDR1 and CDR2 from the germline V gene are SNHLY and FYNNEI. There are 15 residues in the CDR3. Trimming shortened V by 6 bases and J by 0 bases, and 11 bases separated the two germline ends. The CDR3 DNA reads TGTGCCAGCAGGGCTGCCAGCTCGAACACCGGGGAGCTGTTTTTT. Its translation: CASRAASSNTGELFF.

This clone was found once. The V and J genes are TRBV30 and TRBJ1-2; tentatively, D is TRBD1 (5 bases). This CDR3 region has 13 residues. Germline V gene lookup returns CDR1 GTSNPN and CDR2 SVGIG (reference sequence). The germline V and J ends were trimmed by 0 bases and 8 bases, with 13 bases remaining between them. The CDR3 DNA is TGTGCCTGGAGTGTCAGGAGGGGCAGGGGCTACACCTTC. Amino acid sequence: CAWSVRRGRGYTF.

To note about this clone: In the same sample, other DNA sequences code for this CDR3. The genes are TRBV18 and TRBJ1-4; D is possibly TRBD1 (5 bases). This CDR3 is built from 14 residues. The V gene's germline CDR1 is KGHSH and CDR2 LQKENI. The V end was cut by 1 base, the J end by 5 bases, with 8 bases between. The CDR3 spells CASSPRGGNEKLFF. The CDR3 DNA is TGTGCCAGCTCACCACGGGGCGGGAATGAAAAACTGTTTTTT.

This chain links TRBV29-1 with TRBJ2-5; no definite D call. The J call is doubtful: the DNA matches TRBJ2-7 better. The germline V gene encodes CDR1 SQVTM and CDR2 ANQGSEA. There are 14 residues in the CDR3. In nucleotides, the CDR3 is TGCAGCGTTGAAATCCCAGCCCAGCCCTACGAGCAGTACTTC. Its protein product is CSVEIPAQPYEQYF.

The gene calls are TRBV4-3 and TRBJ2-2, with 9 bases fitting TRBD2. With V trimmed by 3 bases and J by 2 bases, 7 bases remained unmatched. The germline CDR1 and CDR2 sequences are LGHNA and YSLEER. The CDR3 contains 17 residues. CDR3 loop: CASSHGAGGSNTGELFF. CDR3 DNA sequence: TGCGCCAGCAGCCACGGAGCGGGGGGATCAAACACCGGGGAGCTGTTTTTT.

Comments on this clone: Other DNA sequences in this specimen translate into the identical CDR3. The J gene is TRBJ1-1, the V gene TRBV6-6, with 7 bases aligning to TRBD1. From germline, CDR1 is MNHNY and CDR2 SVGAGI (reference sequence). V shed 4 bases, J shed 11 bases, and the junction held 7 bases outside the gene matches. This CDR3 is 12 amino acids long. The CDR3 DNA reads TGTGCCAGCAGTTCAACAGGGGAGAAGGCTTTCTTT. Its protein is CASSSTGEKAFF.

The chain couples TRBV30 to TRBJ1-2; D is unclear. The V and J ends lost 0 bases and 10 bases respectively, with 12 bases between them. Germline loops: CDR1 GTSNPN, CDR2 SVGIG (reference sequence). This CDR3 region has 12 residues. This chain's CDR3 is CAWSVDWGFYTF. CDR3 sequence (DNA): TGTGCCTGGAGTGTAGATTGGGGATTCTACACCTTC. Supplemented by reference TRBV30 and TRBJ1-2, the full variable domain reads SQTIHQWPATLVQPVGSPLSLECTVEGTSNPNLYWYRQAAGRGLQLLFYSVGIGQISSEVPQNLSASRPQDRQFILSSKKLLLSDSGFYLCAWSVDWGFYTFGSGTRLTVV.

This clone was counted a single time. The sample carries other DNA sequences with the same CDR3. This sequence joins TRBV7-9 and TRBJ2-7; D is uncertain. CDR3 length: 14 residues. From germline, CDR1 is SEHNR and CDR2 FQNEAQ (reference sequence). The ends were cut back, 1 base at V and 3 bases at J, with 10 bases in the middle. The CDR3 DNA sequence: TGTGCCAGCAGCTTAGAAGGGTCCCGCTACGAGCAGTACTTC. Its protein is CASSLEGSRYEQYF.